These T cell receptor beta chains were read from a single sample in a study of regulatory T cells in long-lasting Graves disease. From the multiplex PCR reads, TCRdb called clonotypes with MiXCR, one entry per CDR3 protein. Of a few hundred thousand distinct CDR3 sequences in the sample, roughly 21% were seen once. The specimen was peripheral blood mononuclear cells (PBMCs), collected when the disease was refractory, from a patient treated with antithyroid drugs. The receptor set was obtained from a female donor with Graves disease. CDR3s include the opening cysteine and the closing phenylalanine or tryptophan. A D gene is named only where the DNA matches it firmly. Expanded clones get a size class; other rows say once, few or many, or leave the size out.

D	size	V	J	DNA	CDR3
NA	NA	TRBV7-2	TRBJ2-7	TGTGCCAGCAGCTTAGCGGCCACTAAATACGAGCAGTACTTC	CASSLAATKYEQYF
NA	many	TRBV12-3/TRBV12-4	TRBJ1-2	TGTGCCAGCAGTTTGCAGGGCGCGGTTGGCTACACCTTC	CASSLQGAVGYTF
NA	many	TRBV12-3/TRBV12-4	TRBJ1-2	TGTGCCAGCAGTTCTCCGGGGGCCGGCGGCTACACCTTC	CASSSPGAGGYTF
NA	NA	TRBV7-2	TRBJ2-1	TGTGCCAGCAGCGGTTACAATGAGCAGTTCTTC	CASSGYNEQFF
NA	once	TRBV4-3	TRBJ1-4	TGCGCCAGCAGCCAAGATCGAGGGGCGCGAGGTGAAAAACTGTTTTTT	CASSQDRGARGEKLFF
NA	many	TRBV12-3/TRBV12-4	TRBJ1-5	TGTGCCAGCAGTTTACTAGGAGGACCCCAGCATTTT	CASSLLGGPQHF
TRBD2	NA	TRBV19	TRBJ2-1	TGTGCCAGTAGTATAGGACTAGCGGGAGGGGAGGAGCAGTTCTTC	CASSIGLAGGEEQFF
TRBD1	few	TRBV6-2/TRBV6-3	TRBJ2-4	TGTGCCAGCAGTTCCGGGACAGTAACCAAAAACATTCAGTACTTC	CASSSGTVTKNIQYF
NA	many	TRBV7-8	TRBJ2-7	TGTGCCAGCAGCTTAGCCCCCCTCTCCTACGAGCAGTACTTC	CASSLAPLSYEQYF
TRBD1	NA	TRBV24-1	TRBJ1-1	TGTGCCACCAGTGATTCCTCCGGGACAGGGAAGGGAACTGAAGCTTTCTTT	CATSDSSGTGKGTEAFF
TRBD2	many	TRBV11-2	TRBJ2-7	TGTGCCAGCAGCACCGCGACTAGCGGGAGGGCCAACGAGCAGTACTTC	CASSTATSGRANEQYF
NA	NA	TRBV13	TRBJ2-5	TGTGCCAGCAGCTTAGGTAGGCCCGCGGAGACCCAGTACTTC	CASSLGRPAETQYF
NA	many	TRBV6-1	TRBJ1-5	TGTGCCAGCAGAGCACAGAATCAGCCCCAGCATTTT	CASRAQNQPQHF
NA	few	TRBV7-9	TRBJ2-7	TGTGCCAGCAGCTTAAGTCTACAGGTCTACGAGCAGTACTTC	CASSLSLQVYEQYF
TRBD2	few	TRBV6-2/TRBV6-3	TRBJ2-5	TGTGCCAGCCGCCTTAGCGGGAGAGAGACCCAGTACTTC	CASRLSGRETQYF
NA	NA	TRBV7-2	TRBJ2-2	TGTGCCAGCAGCTCAGGGTTTGGGGTAACCGCCGGGGAGCTGTTTTTT	CASSSGFGVTAGELFF
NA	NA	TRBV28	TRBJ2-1	TGTGCCAGCAGTTCCGACCCGGGGGCAGCTTACAATGAGCAGTTCTTC	CASSSDPGAAYNEQFF
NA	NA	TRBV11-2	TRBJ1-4	TGTGCCAGCAGACGGACAGAGCTTAATGAAAAACTGTTTTTT	CASRRTELNEKLFF
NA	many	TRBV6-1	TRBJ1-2	TGTGCCAGCAGTCCGGCGGGGGTAGGGAACTATGGCTACACCTTC	CASSPAGVGNYGYTF
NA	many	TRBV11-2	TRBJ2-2	TGTGCCAGCAGCTTAGATGTCGCCGGGACCGCATACGCCGGGGAGCTGTTTTTT	CASSLDVAGTAYAGELFF
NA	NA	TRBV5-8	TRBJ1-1	TGTGCCAGCAGCTTTCTTGGGTTCTGGGGCCAAATGAACACTAAAGCTTTCTTT	CASSFLGFWGQMNTKAFF
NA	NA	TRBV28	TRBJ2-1	TGTGCCAGCAGTCCCCCGTTTAGGGAACCCTACAATGAGCAGTTCTTC	CASSPPFREPYNEQFF
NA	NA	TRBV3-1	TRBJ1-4	TGTGCCAGCAGCCAACCCGGGACGGAAAATGAAAAACTGTTTTTT	CASSQPGTENEKLFF
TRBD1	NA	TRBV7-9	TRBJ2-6	TGTGCCAGCAGCCAACCAATCGGACAGGGTGGCGGGGCCAACGTCCTGACTTTC	CASSQPIGQGGGANVLTF
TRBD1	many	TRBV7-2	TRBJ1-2	TGTGCCAGCAGCTTAGGACAGGGTAACAATGGCTACACCTTC	CASSLGQGNNGYTF
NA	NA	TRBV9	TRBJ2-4	TGTGCCAGCAGCCCCAGAGGGACGAACCTAGCCAAAAACATTCAGTACTTC	CASSPRGTNLAKNIQYF
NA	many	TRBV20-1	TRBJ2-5	TGCAGTGCTACGTTTGATCGTGCAGAGACCCAGTACTTC	CSATFDRAETQYF
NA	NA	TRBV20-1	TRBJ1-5	TGCAGTGCTCCAGACGGGGGACCCAATCAGCCCCAGCATTTT	CSAPDGGPNQPQHF
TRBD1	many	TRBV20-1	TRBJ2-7	TGCAGTGCTAGACGGACAGGGGACCCCTACGAGCAGTACTTC	CSARRTGDPYEQYF
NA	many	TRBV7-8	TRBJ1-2	TGTGCCAGCAGCCGCGATCCTGCCGACGACTATGGCTACACCTTC	CASSRDPADDYGYTF
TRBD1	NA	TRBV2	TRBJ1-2	TGTGCCAGCAGCCCAGCCGGGACAGGGGAGGGCTATGGCCACACCTTC	CASSPAGTGEGYGHTF
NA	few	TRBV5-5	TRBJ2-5	TGTGCCAGCAGCTTGGAAGGCGGGTGGGCCCAGTACTTC	CASSLEGGWAQYF
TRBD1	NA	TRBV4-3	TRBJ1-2	TGCGCCAGCAGCCAAGAGGGGGCAGGGGGAGGGCGGTATGGCTACACCTTC	CASSQEGAGGGRYGYTF
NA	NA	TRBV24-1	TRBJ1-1	TGTGCCACCAGTGAGCGGGGATTTGGGAACACTGAAGCTTTCTTT	CATSERGFGNTEAFF
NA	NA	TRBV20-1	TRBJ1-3	TGCAGTGCTGAGGGGGTTGGAGACACCATATATTTT	CSAEGVGDTIYF
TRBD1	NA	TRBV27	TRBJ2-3	TGTGCCAGCAGTTTATTAACAGGGGGTAGCACAGATACGCAGTATTTT	CASSLLTGGSTDTQYF
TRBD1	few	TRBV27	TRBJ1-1	TGTGCCGCGGGGCAGGGGGGCACTGAAGCTTTCTTT	CAAGQGGTEAFF
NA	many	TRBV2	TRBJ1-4	TGTGCCAGCACCCAACGCCCTGAAGGGGAAAAACTGTTTTTT	CASTQRPEGEKLFF
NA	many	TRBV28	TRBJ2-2	TGTGCCAGCAGCCATCAGGTAGCCACCGGGGAGCTGTTTTTT	CASSHQVATGELFF
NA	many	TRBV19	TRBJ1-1	TGTGCCAGTAGTTACGCGGCGACTGAAGCTTTCTTT	CASSYAATEAFF
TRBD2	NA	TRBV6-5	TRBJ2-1	TGTGCCAGCAGTTACCTTGGCGGACTAGCAGGGAATGAGCAGTTCTTC	CASSYLGGLAGNEQFF
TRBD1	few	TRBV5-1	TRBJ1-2	TGCGCCAGCAGGGACCCTATGACAGGGCCCAACTATGGCTACACCTTC	CASRDPMTGPNYGYTF
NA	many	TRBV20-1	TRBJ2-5	TGCAGTGCTAGGCCGGCGGGGTTCCCTCTAGAGACCCAGTACTTC	CSARPAGFPLETQYF
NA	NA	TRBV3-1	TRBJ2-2	TGTGCCAGCACCTCGGGGACACTGAACACCGGGGAGCTGTTTTTT	CASTSGTLNTGELFF
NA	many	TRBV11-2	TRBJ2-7	TGTGCCAGCAGCTTAGTGGGGCGTGGGATATACGAGCAGTACTTC	CASSLVGRGIYEQYF
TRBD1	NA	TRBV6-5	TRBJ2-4	TGTGCCAGCAGTTTTTTCCAGGGGGCCGTGAGGGTTCAGTACTTC	CASSFFQGAVRVQYF
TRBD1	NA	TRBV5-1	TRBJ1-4	TGCGCCAGCAGCACAACCCTGGACAGGGGTGACGAAAAACTGTTTTTT	CASSTTLDRGDEKLFF
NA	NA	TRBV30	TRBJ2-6	TGTGCCTGGATTACAGGGATTTCTGGGGCCAACGTCCTGACTTTC	CAWITGISGANVLTF
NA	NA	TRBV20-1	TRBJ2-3	TGCAGTGCTAGACTCGGGAACACAGATACGCAGTATTTT	CSARLGNTDTQYF
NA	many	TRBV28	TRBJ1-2	TGTGCCAGCGAGAGGGGGTCTGGCTACACCTTC	CASERGSGYTF